A single sample is the source of the 28 T cell receptor beta chains below, sequenced in a study of T-cell memory formation after mild COVID-19. A single record per CDR3 protein comes from TCRdb applying MiXCR to the 5' RACE reads. The repertoire includes tens of thousands of distinct CDR3 sequences, approximately 15% of them detected once, and approximately 40% sits in the top ten. What was sequenced was PBMCs or a T cell subset sorted from them (not recorded which). These receptors originate from a man in his late teens or twenties who had mild COVID-19 (a few samples of this study predate the infection). Cell type and time point are not known.

In its sample, this clonotype was seen a few times. The CDR3 spells CASSILNTGELFF. The CDR3 coding sequence is TGTGCCAGTAGTATCCTGAACACCGGGGAGCTGTTTTTT. J is TRBJ2-2 and V is TRBV19, with D unresolved. The CDR3 sequence is 13 residues long. Germline V gene data show CDR1 as LNHDA and CDR2 as SQIVND (reference sequence). Deletions cut 3 bases from V and 1 base from J, with 3 bases between. Combining the CDR3 with reference TRBV19 and TRBJ2-2 gives the whole variable domain DGGITQSPKYLFRKEGQNVTLSCEQNLNHDAMYWYRQDPGQGLRLIYYSQIVNDFQKGDIAEGYSVSREKKESFPLTVTSAQKNPTAFYLCASSILNTGELFFGEGSRLTVL.

The chain is built from TRBV20-1 and TRBJ2-1; weak D call: TRBD2 (5 bases). The CDR3 spans 12 residues. Germline values: CDR1 DFQATT, CDR2 SNEGSKA (reference sequence). This CDR3 reads CSQRPSYNEQFF. The CDR3 DNA reads TGCAGCCAGCGGCCCTCCTACAATGAGCAGTTCTTC.

This sequence joins TRBV7-8 and TRBJ1-3; 11 bases are shared with TRBD1. Trimming at V came to 1 base and at J to 1 base, leaving 6 bases not matched to a gene. CDR1 and CDR2 (germline): SGHVS, FQNEAQ. The CDR3 is made up of 18 amino acids. Here the CDR3 reads CASSLGRGQGESGNTIYF. The CDR3 DNA reads TGTGCCAGCAGCTTAGGAAGGGGACAGGGGGAATCTGGAAACACCATATATTTT.

This clonotype was picked up one time. The chain employs TRBV6-2 or TRBV6-3 and TRBJ2-7; D might be TRBD1 or TRBD2, each matching 5 bases. This CDR3 has 15 amino acids. The germline V gene encodes CDR1 MNHEY and CDR2 SVGEGT. The germline V and J ends were trimmed by 6 bases and 1 base, with 16 bases remaining between them. The CDR3 nucleotides read TGTGCCAGCAGACGTGGATGGGGGAGTTCCTACGAGCAGTACGTC. The encoded protein is CASRRGWGSSYEQYV.

This clonotype has a handful of counts. The rearrangement joins TRBV28 to TRBJ2-7; D perhaps matches TRBD1 (6 bases). The length of the CDR3 is 14 residues. V was trimmed by 4 bases and J by 5 bases, leaving 15 bases between them. The germline V gene encodes CDR1 MDHEN and CDR2 SYDVKM. Here the CDR3 reads CASSSFRDNDEQYV. CDR3 sequence (DNA): TGTGCCAGCAGTTCCTTCCGGGACAACGACGAGCAGTACGTC.

The chain carries TRBV6-2 or TRBV6-3 and TRBJ1-1, with a weak D call TRBD1 (6 bases). The V end was cut by 8 bases, the J end by 7 bases, with 17 bases between. This CDR3 contains 13 residues. Germline V lookup: CDR1 MNHEY, CDR2 SVGEGT. CDR3 sequence reads: CASRPQGRYEAFF. For the CDR3, the DNA is TGTGCCAGCCGGCCTCAGGGGCGATATGAAGCTTTCTTT.

This clonotype has a count of ten or more. The V call is TRBV4-3, the J call TRBJ2-6, with unresolved D. The V gene lost 0 bases and the J gene lost 4 bases, with 10 bases spanning the gap. CDR3 length equals 16 residues. Germline V CDR1 and CDR2: LGHNA, YSLEER. CDR3 sequence reads: CASSQDPTLGANVLTF. The CDR3 DNA is TGCGCCAGCAGCCAAGATCCAACTCTGGGGGCCAACGTCCTGACTTTC.

This clonotype was seen a handful of times. V and J are TRBV5-6 and TRBJ2-1, with D perhaps being TRBD1 or TRBD2 (6 bases each). Germline V gene sequence: CDR1 SGHDT, CDR2 YYEEEE. The CDR3 is 11 amino acids. V was pared by 4 bases and J by 12 bases, with 11 bases between. The CDR3 sequence is CASSKRGVQFF. The CDR3 coding sequence is TGTGCCAGCAGCAAGAGGGGGGTGCAGTTCTTC.

The chain has TRBV4-2 and TRBJ2-3, with 11 nucleotides matching TRBD2. V trimming: 0 bases; J trimming: 4 bases; junction bases outside the gene matches: 6. Germline-derived CDR1 and CDR2 are LGHNA and YNFKEQ. The CDR3 extends over 17 amino acids. The CDR3 loop reads CASSQDRVAGGPDTQYF. CDR3 nucleotide sequence: TGTGCCAGCAGCCAAGATCGGGTAGCGGGGGGGCCAGATACGCAGTATTTT.

There are many counts of this clonotype. This rearrangement joins TRBV7-2 to TRBJ2-1; TRBD2 matches 14 bases. Germline CDR1 and CDR2: SGHTA and FQGNSA. V lost 5 bases and J lost 6; bases outside the gene matches: 3. The CDR3 totals 15 residues. The CDR3 coding sequence is TGTGCCAGCAGCCAGGGACTAGCGGGGGCCAATGAGCAGTTCTTC. Amino acid sequence: CASSQGLAGANEQFF.

This chain connects TRBV11-2 to TRBJ1-2, with 7 bases aligning to TRBD1. The CDR3 sequence is 13 residues long. V gave up 1 base and J gave up 5 bases; unmatched junction bases: 1. CDR1 is SGHAT and CDR2 is FQNNGV in the germline V gene. CDR3 protein: CASSLAGGYGYTF. CDR3 nucleotide sequence: TGTGCCAGCAGCTTAGCAGGGGGATATGGCTACACCTTC.

This clonotype was found a few times. The chain joins TRBV4-1 to TRBJ1-2; TRBD1 matches at 7 bases. This CDR3 is built from 17 residues. Germline V gene lookup returns CDR1 MGHRA and CDR2 YSYEKL. After removal of 0 bases from V and 1 base from J, the junction contained 8 bases not matched to a gene. This CDR3 reads CASSQEGEGGFNYGYTF. For the CDR3, the DNA is TGCGCCAGCAGCCAAGAAGGTGAAGGGGGCTTTAACTATGGCTACACCTTC.

This clonotype was seen at least ten times. This chain joins TRBV7-2 and TRBJ2-3, with a possible D match to TRBD2 (5 bases). Trimming stripped 5 bases from V and 3 bases from J, with 15 bases between. The CDR3 is 15 residues long. Germline V CDR1 and CDR2: SGHTA, FQGNSA. The CDR3 DNA is TGTGCCAGCAGCCTCACTAGGCGTCCAACAGATACGCAGTATTTT. This gives the protein CASSLTRRPTDTQYF.

This clonotype appeared a few times. The V and J genes are TRBV6-1 and TRBJ2-7; D call uncertain. Trimming pared 7 bases from V and 2 bases from J, leaving 12 bases between. Germline CDR1 MNHNS, CDR2 SASEGT. The CDR3 totals 13 residues. CDR3 protein: CASTRPAAYEQYF. The CDR3 nucleotides are TGTGCCAGCACCCGGCCCGCGGCCTACGAGCAGTACTTC.

V and J are TRBV29-1 and TRBJ2-7; 8 nucleotides align to TRBD2. V was clipped by 3 bases and J by 6 bases; unmatched bases: 10. Germline-derived CDR1 and CDR2 are SQVTM and ANQGSEA. There are 14 residues in the CDR3. CDR3 region: CSVEHYGRGTEQYF. CDR3 DNA sequence: TGCAGCGTTGAGCATTACGGGAGGGGGACCGAGCAGTACTTC.

Only a few counts were recorded for this clonotype. The chain recombines TRBV20-1 with TRBJ2-7; no clear D. Germline lookup yields CDR1 DFQATT and CDR2 SNEGSKA (reference sequence). The CDR3 is 13 amino acids. Trimming pared 4 bases from V and 3 bases from J, leaving 13 bases between. CDR3 loop: CSATPGPSYEQYF. CDR3 in DNA: TGCAGTGCTACTCCTGGACCGAGCTACGAGCAGTACTTC.

This clonotype was seen repeatedly, ten times or more. The chain joins TRBV20-1 to TRBJ2-7, with D unclear. This CDR3 has 13 residues. Between the trimmed V and J ends, which lost 5 bases and 4 bases, there was a span of 15 bases. The germline CDR1 and CDR2 sequences are DFQATT and SNEGSKA (reference sequence). The DNA of the CDR3 is TGCAGTGCTTGGGATGGTGGGGATTACGAGCAGTACGTC. It is translated as CSAWDGGDYEQYV.

J is TRBJ2-3 and V is TRBV12-3 or TRBV12-4; weak D call: TRBD1 (6 bases). Trimming left V 7 bases short and J 4 bases short, with 9 bases between. The CDR3 loop spans 12 amino acids. CDR3 nucleotides: TGTGCCAGCAACAGGGACGCAGATACGCAGTATTTT. It translates to CASNRDADTQYF.

This clonotype was seen a few times. The chain has TRBV12-3 or TRBV12-4 and TRBJ2-3, with 9 bases aligning to TRBD1. The CDR3 sequence is 15 residues long. With V trimmed by 6 bases and J by 6 bases, 10 bases remained unmatched. The CDR3, as DNA: TGTGCCAGCAGCCCTCGGGACAGGGCTGTTGATACGCAGTATTTT. It encodes CASSPRDRAVDTQYF.

This clonotype has ten or more counts. The chain joins TRBV7-9 to TRBJ1-5; TRBD1 aligns across 12 bases. Germline values: CDR1 SEHNR, CDR2 FQNEAQ (reference sequence). J was trimmed by 2 bases and V by 5 bases; bases with no gene match: 7. The CDR3 runs 17 residues. The CDR3 DNA is TGTGCCAGCAGCCCAGGTGGGACAGGGGGCGGCAATCAGCCCCAGCATTTT. This gives the protein CASSPGGTGGGNQPQHF.

This clonotype was recorded a few times. The rearrangement uses TRBV5-6 and TRBJ1-2, with D possibly matching TRBD1 (5 bases). From germline, CDR1 is SGHDT and CDR2 YYEEEE. CDR3 length equals 17 residues. The V and J ends lost 2 bases and 2 bases respectively, with 19 bases between them. CDR3 residues: CASSFPGRGAQNYGYTF. CDR3 nucleotides: TGTGCCAGCAGCTTTCCTGGTAGAGGGGCCCAAAACTATGGCTACACCTTC.

The chain uses TRBV24-1 and TRBJ2-1; TRBD1 might be the D (5 bases). The CDR3 contains 15 residues. V was trimmed by 0 bases and J by 0 bases, leaving 5 bases between them. The V gene's germline CDR1 is KGHDR and CDR2 SFDVKD. The CDR3 bases are TGTGCCACCAGTGATTTGGACAGCTCCTACAATGAGCAGTTCTTC. Translated: CATSDLDSSYNEQFF.

This chain uses TRBV15 with TRBJ1-1, with 8 positions matching TRBD1. The length of the CDR3 is 15 residues. V trimming: 8 bases; J trimming: 0 bases; junction bases outside the gene matches: 8. CDR1 is LNHNV, CDR2 YYDKDF, per germline (reference sequence). This CDR3 reads CATGGDRRLNTEAFF. In nucleotides, the CDR3 is TGTGCCACCGGCGGGGACAGGAGATTGAACACTGAAGCTTTCTTT.

This clonotype was detected a few times. The chain uses TRBV20-1 and TRBJ1-4; maybe TRBD1 (5 bases). Deletions cut 7 bases from V and 8 bases from J, with 20 bases between. This CDR3 comprises 14 residues. Germline lookup yields CDR1 DFQATT and CDR2 SNEGSKA (reference sequence). For the CDR3, the DNA is TGCAGTGTTAGCCCGGCGGGGCATAGGGAAAAACTGTTTTTT. Its protein product is CSVSPAGHREKLFF.

This clonotype was recorded many times. The chain combines TRBV4-1 with TRBJ2-7; TRBD2 might be the D (5 bases). V was shortened by 1 base and J by 0 bases, with 10 bases between the two germline ends. CDR3 length: 15 amino acids. Germline values: CDR1 MGHRA, CDR2 YSYEKL. The CDR3 here is CASSQAAESSYEQYV. The CDR3, as DNA: TGCGCCAGCAGCCAAGCAGCGGAGAGCTCCTACGAGCAGTACGTC.

J is TRBJ2-1 and V is TRBV20-1, with a possible D match to TRBD2 (6 bases). The CDR3 has 14 amino acids. CDR1 is DFQATT, CDR2 SNEGSKA, per germline (reference sequence). The V end was cut by 3 bases, the J end by 2 bases, with 11 bases between. This CDR3 reads CSASWRDAYNEQFF. The CDR3 region has the DNA TGCAGTGCTAGTTGGCGGGACGCCTACAATGAGCAGTTCTTC.

The rearrangement uses TRBV30 and TRBJ1-2; tentative D call: TRBD1 (5 bases). V shed 2 bases and J shed 4 bases, with 11 bases lying between them. Looked up from germline, CDR1 is GTSNPN and CDR2 is SVGIG (reference sequence). The CDR3 spans 13 residues. CDR3 sequence: CAWSMGQGYGYTF. Written as DNA, the CDR3 is TGTGCCTGGAGTATGGGGCAGGGCTATGGCTACACCTTC.

This clonotype was counted at least ten times. The CDR3 sequence is CASSQAWRQFF. The CDR3 region has the DNA TGTGCCAGCAGCCAAGCATGGCGGCAGTTCTTC. V gene TRBV3-1 combines with J gene TRBJ2-1; no firm D call. Germline V gene lookup returns CDR1 LGHDT and CDR2 YNNKEL (reference sequence). The V gene lost 1 base and the J gene lost 12 bases, with 7 bases spanning the gap. The CDR3 extends over 11 amino acids.